The clone carrying this T cell receptor beta chain was recorded at least ten times. What it binds is not known. This sample was taken from a study of T-cell memory formation after mild COVID-19. Study-level background: There were largely donor-specific TCR clusters. Notes on the study in general: Contracting CD4+ clones lay largely in CM and EM, with CD8+ ones residing in EMRA. Day 37-peaking second-wave clones had unconfirmed SARS-CoV-2 specificity.

With 0 bases removed from V and 3 bases from J, the gap between germline ends came to 5 bases. This CDR3 is 14 amino acids long. Germline CDR1 is MNHEY and CDR2 is SVGEGT. MiXCR, applied by TCRdb to the 5' RACE reads, yields one record per CDR3 protein. The sample consists of roughly 620,000 distinct CDR3 sequences, roughly 17% of them appearing once. Specimen: PBMCs or a T cell subset sorted from them (not recorded which). This sequence was found in an adult woman who had mild COVID-19 (a few samples of this study predate the infection). Cell type and time point are not known. This chain links TRBV6-2 or TRBV6-3 with TRBJ2-2, with D uncertain. CDR3 region: CASSYSAYTGELFF. CDR3 coding DNA: TGTGCCAGCAGTTACTCCGCGTACACCGGGGAGCTGTTTTTT.